The 7 T cell receptor beta chains presented below share a single source sample, sequenced in a study of post-analysis software for immune sequencing data (dated by TCRdb to between 2014 and 2016). Their target antigens are unknown. Libraries were built with PCR. TCRdb records Illumina HiSeq 2500 as the sequencer. To reduce PCR and sequencing biases, unique molecular identifiers were built into the TCR beta cDNA libraries. TCRdb reprocessed the public reads (quality trimming at Q25 with fastp, clone calling with MiXCR) and kept in-frame beta chains. For every CDR3 protein sequence, its rows merge into one entry that carries the most common genes and DNA. The sample data list more than 500,000 distinct CDR3 sequences, and around a third of these were observed just once. About 6% of the sample rests with the top ten. The study at large found these results: Patients showed significantly higher frequencies than controls for roughly five TRBV segments, among them TRBV5-6, TRBV5-1 and TRBV20-1.

Material for sequencing was blood. Receptors were obtained from a girl aged 2 to 17 with multiple sclerosis.

This clonotype appeared a single time. Without the conserved terminal phenylalanine or tryptophan, this CDR3 likely stems from a read error. The chain couples TRBV5-1 to TRBJ2-1; D possibly corresponds to TRBD1 (5 bases). The CDR3 contains 15 residues. The V end lost 0 bases, the J end lost 0 bases, and 7 bases lay between the germline ends. Germline assignment: CDR1 SGHRS and CDR2 YFSETQ. The CDR3 nucleotides read TGCGCCAGCAGCTTGGCAGGGAACTCCTACAATGAGCAGTTCTGC. This codes for CASSLAGNSYNEQFC.

The chain uses TRBV5-1 and TRBJ2-5; D call uncertain. There are 13 residues in the CDR3. Trimming took 2 bases from V and 5 from J, leaving 10 bases between them. Germline CDR1 and CDR2: SGHRS and YFSETQ. The CDR3 coding sequence is TGCGCCAGCAGCTTTCAGGATCGGGAGACCCAGTACTTC. Amino acids: CASSFQDRETQYF.

This clonotype was seen a few times. This chain joins TRBV7-6 and TRBJ2-7; no clear D. Trimming removed 6 bases at V and 3 bases at J, with 12 bases between. This CDR3 is 13 amino acids long. Germline CDR1 and CDR2: SGHVS and FNYEAQ. The CDR3 DNA sequence: TGTGCCAGCAGATCCGACGGAAGCTACGAGCAGTACTTC. Its protein is CASRSDGSYEQYF.

The chain recombines TRBV7-8 with TRBJ2-3; TRBD1 might be the D (5 bases). V shed 2 bases and J shed 1 base, with 10 bases lying between them. CDR1 SGHVS and CDR2 FQNEAQ come from the germline V gene. CDR3 length: 15 residues. The CDR3 region is CASSLLEGGTDTQYF. The CDR3 region has the DNA TGTGCCAGCAGCTTACTGGAAGGGGGCACAGATACGCAGTATTTT.

This clonotype came up a few times. The chain joins TRBV3-1 to TRBJ2-5; D assignment may be TRBD1 or TRBD2 (6 bases each). Trimming removed 1 base at V and 2 bases at J, with 14 bases between. Per germline, CDR1 LGHDT and CDR2 YNNKEL (reference sequence). The CDR3 loop spans 16 amino acids. The CDR3 loop is CASSQVTWGAQETQYF. The CDR3 DNA reads as TGTGCCAGCAGCCAAGTCACCTGGGGGGCACAAGAGACCCAGTACTTC.

The CDR3 DNA is TGCAGTGCTAGAGTTCCTGGGGCCGAGCAGTTCTTC. It codes for CSARVPGAEQFF. The genes are TRBV20-1 and TRBJ2-1; a weak D match, TRBD1 (5 bases). Germline V gene data show CDR1 as DFQATT and CDR2 as SNEGSKA (reference sequence). The CDR3 consists of 12 residues. Trimming removed 1 base from V and 10 bases from J, with 11 bases in between.

The V gene is TRBV6-5, the J gene TRBJ2-5; 9 bases map to TRBD1. The DNA end favors TRBJ2-7, so the J call may be wrong. Germline V CDR1 and CDR2: MNHEY, SVGAGI. The CDR3 is 13 amino acids. The CDR3 DNA follows: TGTGCCAGCAGTTGGACAGGGGTGGCCGAGCAGTACTTC. The encoded protein is CASSWTGVAEQYF.